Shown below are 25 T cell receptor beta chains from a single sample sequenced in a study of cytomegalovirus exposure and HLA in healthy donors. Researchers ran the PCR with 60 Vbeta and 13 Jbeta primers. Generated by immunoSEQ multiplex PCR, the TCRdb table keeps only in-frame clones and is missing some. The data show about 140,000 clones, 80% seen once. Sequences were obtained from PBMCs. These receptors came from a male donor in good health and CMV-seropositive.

In DNA, the CDR3 is TGCGCCAGCCAGCCAGAGGCCCACCTGAACACTGAAGCTTTCTTT. This encodes CASQPEAHLNTEAFF. The gene calls are TRBV5-1 and TRBJ1-1; D ambiguous. Germline V lookup: CDR1 SGHRS, CDR2 YFSETQ. The ends were cut back, 7 bases at V and 0 bases at J, with 16 bases in the middle. There are 15 residues in the CDR3. Supplemented by reference TRBV5-1 and TRBJ1-1, the full variable domain reads KAGVTQTPRYLIKTRGQQVTLSCSPISGHRSVSWYQQTPGQGLQFLFEYFSETQRNKGNFPGRFSGRQFSNSRSEMNVSTLELGDSALYLCASQPEAHLNTEAFFGQGTRLTVV.

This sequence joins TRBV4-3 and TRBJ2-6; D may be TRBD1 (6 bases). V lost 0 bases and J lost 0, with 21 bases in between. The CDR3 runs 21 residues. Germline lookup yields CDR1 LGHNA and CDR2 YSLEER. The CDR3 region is CASSQDWYPTGPSSGANVLTF. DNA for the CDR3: TGCGCCAGCAGCCAAGATTGGTACCCGACAGGTCCCTCCTCTGGGGCCAACGTCCTGACTTTC.

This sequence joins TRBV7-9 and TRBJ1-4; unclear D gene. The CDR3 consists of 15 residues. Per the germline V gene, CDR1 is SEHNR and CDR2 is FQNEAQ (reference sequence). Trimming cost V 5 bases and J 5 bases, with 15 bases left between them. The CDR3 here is CASSPWGAGNEKLFF. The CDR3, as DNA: TGTGCCAGCAGCCCCTGGGGAGCCGGGAATGAAAAACTGTTTTTT.

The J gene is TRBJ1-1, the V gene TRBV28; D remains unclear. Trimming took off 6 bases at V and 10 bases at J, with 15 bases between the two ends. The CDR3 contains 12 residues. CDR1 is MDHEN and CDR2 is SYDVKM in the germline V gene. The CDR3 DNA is TGTGCCAGCAGATTAGGGCGTAACGGAGCTTTCTTT. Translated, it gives CASRLGRNGAFF.

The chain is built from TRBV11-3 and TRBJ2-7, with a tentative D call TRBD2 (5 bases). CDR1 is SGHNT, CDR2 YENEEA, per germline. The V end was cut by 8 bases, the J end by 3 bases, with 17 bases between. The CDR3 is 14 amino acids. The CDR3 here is CASPSRGLNYEQYF. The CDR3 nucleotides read TGTGCCAGCCCAAGCCGGGGTCTGAACTACGAGCAGTACTTC.

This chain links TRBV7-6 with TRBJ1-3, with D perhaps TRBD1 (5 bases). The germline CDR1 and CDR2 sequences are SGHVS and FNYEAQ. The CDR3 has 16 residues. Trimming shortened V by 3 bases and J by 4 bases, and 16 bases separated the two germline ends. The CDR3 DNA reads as TGTGCCAGCAGCTTGCTTAGTGGGGGGGAAGGAAACACCATATATTTT. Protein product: CASSLLSGGEGNTIYF. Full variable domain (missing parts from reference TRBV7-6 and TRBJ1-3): GAGVSQSPRYKVTKRGQDVALRCDPISGHVSLYWYRQALGQGPEFLTYFNYEAQQDKSGLPNDRFSAERPEGSISTLTIQRTEQRDSAMYRCASSLLSGGEGNTIYFGEGSWLTVV.

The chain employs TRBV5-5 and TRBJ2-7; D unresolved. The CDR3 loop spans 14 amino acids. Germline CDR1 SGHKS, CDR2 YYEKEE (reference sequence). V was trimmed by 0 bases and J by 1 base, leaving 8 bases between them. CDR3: CASSLGGSSYEQYF. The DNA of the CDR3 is TGTGCCAGCAGCTTGGGTGGCAGTTCCTACGAGCAGTACTTC.

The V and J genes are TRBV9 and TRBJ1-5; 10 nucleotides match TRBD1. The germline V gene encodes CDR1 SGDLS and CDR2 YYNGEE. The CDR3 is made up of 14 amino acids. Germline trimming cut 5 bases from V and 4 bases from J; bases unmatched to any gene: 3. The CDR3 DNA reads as TGTGCCAGCAGTCGGGGACAGGGGAATCAGCCCCAGCATTTT. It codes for CASSRGQGNQPQHF.

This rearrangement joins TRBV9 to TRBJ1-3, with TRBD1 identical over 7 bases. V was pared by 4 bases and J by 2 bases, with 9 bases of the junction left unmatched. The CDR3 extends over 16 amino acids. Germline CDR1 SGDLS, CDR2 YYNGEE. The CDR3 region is CASSTRQGLTGNTIYF. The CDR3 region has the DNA TGTGCCAGCAGCACACGACAGGGTCTAACTGGAAACACCATATATTTT.

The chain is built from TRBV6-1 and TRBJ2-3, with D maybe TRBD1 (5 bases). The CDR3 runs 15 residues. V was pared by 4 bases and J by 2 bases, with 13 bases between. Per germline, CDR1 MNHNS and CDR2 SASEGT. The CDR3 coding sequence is TGTGCCAGCAGTGGCCAGGACATTTTCACAGATACGCAGTATTTT. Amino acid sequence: CASSGQDIFTDTQYF.

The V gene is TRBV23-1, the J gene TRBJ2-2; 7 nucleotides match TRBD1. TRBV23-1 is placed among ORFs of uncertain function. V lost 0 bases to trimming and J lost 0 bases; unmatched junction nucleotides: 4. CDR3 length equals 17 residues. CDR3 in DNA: TGCGCCAGCAGTCAATCCCTGACAGGGACGAACACCGGGGAGCTGTTTTTT. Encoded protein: CASSQSLTGTNTGELFF.

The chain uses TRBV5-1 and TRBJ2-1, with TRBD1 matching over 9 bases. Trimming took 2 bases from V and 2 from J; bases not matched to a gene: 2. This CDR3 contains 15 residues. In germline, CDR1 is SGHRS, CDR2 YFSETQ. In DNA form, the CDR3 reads TGCGCCAGCAGCTTAAGACAGGGGGCCTACAATGAGCAGTTCTTC. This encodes CASSLRQGAYNEQFF.

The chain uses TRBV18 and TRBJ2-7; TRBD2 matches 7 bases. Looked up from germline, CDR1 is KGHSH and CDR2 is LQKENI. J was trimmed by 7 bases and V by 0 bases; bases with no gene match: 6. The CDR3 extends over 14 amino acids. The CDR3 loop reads CASSPPFREGEQYF. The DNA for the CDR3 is TGTGCCAGCTCACCACCGTTCAGGGAGGGGGAGCAGTACTTC.

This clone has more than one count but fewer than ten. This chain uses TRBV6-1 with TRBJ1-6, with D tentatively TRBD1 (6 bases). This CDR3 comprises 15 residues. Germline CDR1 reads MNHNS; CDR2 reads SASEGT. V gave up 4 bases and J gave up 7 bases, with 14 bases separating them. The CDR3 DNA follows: TGTGCCAGCAGTGCGATGACAGGCGAAAATTCACCCCTCCACTTT. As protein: CASSAMTGENSPLHF.

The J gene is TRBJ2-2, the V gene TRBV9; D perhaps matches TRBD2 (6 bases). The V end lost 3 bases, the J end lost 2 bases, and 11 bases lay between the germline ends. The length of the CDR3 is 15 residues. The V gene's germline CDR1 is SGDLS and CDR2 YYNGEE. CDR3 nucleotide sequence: TGTGCCAGCAGCGACGGGACTTATAACACCGGGGAGCTGTTTTTT. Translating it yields CASSDGTYNTGELFF.

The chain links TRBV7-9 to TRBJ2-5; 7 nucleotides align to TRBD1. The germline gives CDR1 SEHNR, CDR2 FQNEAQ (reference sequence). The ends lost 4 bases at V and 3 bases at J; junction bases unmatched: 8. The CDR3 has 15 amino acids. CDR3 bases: TGTGCCAGCAGCTGGCCCGGGACAGTTGAAGAGACCCAGTACTTC. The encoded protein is CASSWPGTVEETQYF.

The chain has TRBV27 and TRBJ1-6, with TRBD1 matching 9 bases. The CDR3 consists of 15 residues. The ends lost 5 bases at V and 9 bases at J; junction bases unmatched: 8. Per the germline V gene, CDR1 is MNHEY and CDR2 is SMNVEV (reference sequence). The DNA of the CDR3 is TGTGCCAGCAGTGCCCGGACAGGGGTTGGTTCACCCCTCCACTTT. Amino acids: CASSARTGVGSPLHF.

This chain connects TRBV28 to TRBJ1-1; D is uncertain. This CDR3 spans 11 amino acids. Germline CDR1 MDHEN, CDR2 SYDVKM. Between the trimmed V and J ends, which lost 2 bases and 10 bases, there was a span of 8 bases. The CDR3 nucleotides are TGTGCCAGCAGTTTACTTACGGGAGCTTTCTTT. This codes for CASSLLTGAFF.

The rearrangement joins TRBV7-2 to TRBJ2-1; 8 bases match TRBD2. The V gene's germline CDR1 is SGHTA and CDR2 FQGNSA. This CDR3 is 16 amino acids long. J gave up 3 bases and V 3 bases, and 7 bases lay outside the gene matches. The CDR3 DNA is TGTGCCAGCAGCTTTGACTTTGGGACTAGCTACAATGAGCAGTTCTTC. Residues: CASSFDFGTSYNEQFF.

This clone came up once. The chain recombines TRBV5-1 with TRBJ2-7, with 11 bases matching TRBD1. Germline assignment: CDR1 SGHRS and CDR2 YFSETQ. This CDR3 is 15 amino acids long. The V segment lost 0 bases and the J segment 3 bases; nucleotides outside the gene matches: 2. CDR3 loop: CASSLVGTGGYEQYF. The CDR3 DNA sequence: TGCGCCAGCAGCTTGGTGGGGACAGGGGGCTACGAGCAGTACTTC.

As DNA, the CDR3 is TGTGCCAGCAGTGAAAACGAGGGAGCGGAAGCTTTCTTT. Residues: CASSENEGAEAFF. The chain recombines TRBV2 with TRBJ1-1; D call uncertain. This CDR3 region has 13 residues. V was cut by 2 bases and J by 8 bases, with 12 bases left in between. CDR1 is SNHLY, CDR2 FYNNEI, per germline.

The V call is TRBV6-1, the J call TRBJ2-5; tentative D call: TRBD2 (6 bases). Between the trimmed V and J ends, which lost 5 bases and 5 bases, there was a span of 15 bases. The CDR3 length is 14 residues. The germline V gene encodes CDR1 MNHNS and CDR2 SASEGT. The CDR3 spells CASSNTGGRETQYF. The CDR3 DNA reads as TGTGCCAGCAGTAACACAGGTGGGAGGGAGACCCAGTACTTC.

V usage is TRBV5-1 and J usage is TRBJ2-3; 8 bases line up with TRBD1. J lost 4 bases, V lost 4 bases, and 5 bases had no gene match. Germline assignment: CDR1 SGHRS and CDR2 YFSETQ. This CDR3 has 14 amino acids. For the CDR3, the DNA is TGCGCCAGCAGCGTGGACAGGGCCGCAGATACGCAGTATTTT. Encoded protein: CASSVDRAADTQYF. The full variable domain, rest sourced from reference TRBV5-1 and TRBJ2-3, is KAGVTQTPRYLIKTRGQQVTLSCSPISGHRSVSWYQQTPGQGLQFLFEYFSETQRNKGNFPGRFSGRQFSNSRSEMNVSTLELGDSALYLCASSVDRAADTQYFGPGTRLTVL.

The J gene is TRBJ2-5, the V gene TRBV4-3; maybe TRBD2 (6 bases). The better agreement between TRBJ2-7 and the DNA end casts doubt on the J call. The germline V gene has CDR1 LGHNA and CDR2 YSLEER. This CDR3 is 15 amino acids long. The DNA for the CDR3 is TGCGCCAGCAGCCAAGATCGACGGGAGATCTACGAGCAGTACTTC. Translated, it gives CASSQDRREIYEQYF.

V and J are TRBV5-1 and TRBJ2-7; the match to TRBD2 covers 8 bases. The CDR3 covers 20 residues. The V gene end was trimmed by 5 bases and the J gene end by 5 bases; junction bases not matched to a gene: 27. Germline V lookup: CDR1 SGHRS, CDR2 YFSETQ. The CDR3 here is CASRKHPSPSQGLVLDEQYF. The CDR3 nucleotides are TGCGCCAGCAGAAAACATCCCTCACCCTCTCAGGGACTAGTTCTCGACGAGCAGTACTTC.